This T cell receptor (beta chain) was identified in a study of T cells in Graves' hyperthyroidism and ophthalmopathy. Notes on the study in general: Blood samples included most of the expanded thyroid clonotypes exceeding 0.001.

Losses at the gene ends were 5 bases for V and 2 bases for J; bases not matched to a gene: 6. In germline, CDR1 is MNHNS, CDR2 SASEGT. The CDR3 is made up of 14 amino acids. The source material, RNA transcripts, was used to amplify TCR beta CDR3 regions. TCR CDR3 regions were first amplified by RT-PCR with HTBI primers. TCRdb re-derived calls from the multiplex PCR reads in MiXCR, one entry per CDR3 protein. The profile shows fewer than 550,000 distinct CDR3 sequences, approximately 14% of them singletons. This clonotype was counted at least ten times. The antigen remains undetermined. The sequencing input was blood. The clonotype originates from a woman in her late teens or twenties with Graves' hyperthyroidism. V gene TRBV6-1 combines with J gene TRBJ2-7, with 7 bases identical to TRBD1. CDR3 in amino acids: CASSNLGTAYEQYF. As DNA, the CDR3 is TGTGCCAGCAGTAACCTCGGGACAGCCTACGAGCAGTACTTC.